This entry describes one T cell receptor beta chain. Antigen specificity is unknown. Participants comprised healthy donors of bone marrow. The CDR3 runs to 13 residues. Per germline, CDR1 SNHLY and CDR2 FYNNEI. V was trimmed by 1 base and J by 6 bases, leaving 7 bases between them. PCR used 60 Vbeta primers and 13 Jbeta primers. Libraries were prepared by immunoSEQ multiplex PCR; TCRdb keeps only in-frame clonotypes and omits some of them. The data contain some 150,000 clones, roughly two thirds of them singletons. The sample is drawn from a study of cytomegalovirus exposure and HLA in healthy donors. Overall study findings and caveats: For TCR beta chains, V- and J-gene trimming was later linked to a missense DCLRE1C variant. Analysis performed later found about 18,000 TCR beta sequences associated with HLA alleles at 0.05 false discovery rate. High sensitivity and specificity were reportedly achieved when the classifier diagnosed cytomegalovirus status.

The source of this sequence is a woman aged 25 to 39 in good health and CMV-seronegative. The chain couples TRBV2 to TRBJ2-1; D not resolved. The specimen sequenced was PBMCs. In DNA, the CDR3 is TGTGCCAGCAGTGAAGTTGCAGGCAATGAGCAGTTCTTC. This translates into CASSEVAGNEQFF.